The clone carrying this TCR beta chain was observed a few times. The antigen remains unidentified. TCR alpha and TCR beta cDNA libraries carrying sample barcodes and UMIs came from 5'RACE with constant-segment primers. MiXCR, applied by TCRdb to the 5' RACE reads, yields one record per CDR3 protein. The data contain about 320,000 distinct CDR3 sequences, roughly an eighth of them seen just once; the ten biggest clones take up approximately 22%. The data were obtained in a study of T-cell memory formation after mild COVID-19. Across the whole study: TCR clusters were mostly donor specific. Study results and limitations: Contracting CD4+ clones were located mainly in CM and EM, and CD8+ clones in EMRA.

With V trimmed by 3 bases and J by 9 bases, 2 bases remained unmatched. The CDR3 length is 13 residues. Germline CDR1 reads LGHNA; CDR2 reads YNFKEQ. The receptor was derived from a man younger than 35 who had mild COVID-19 (a few samples of this study predate the infection). Cell type and time point are not known. Source material: PBMCs or a T cell subset sorted from them (not recorded which). V usage is TRBV4-2 and J usage is TRBJ1-6; 7 bases match TRBD1. The CDR3, as DNA: TGTGCCAGCAGCCAGACAGGGAGTTCACCCCTCCACTTT. This codes for CASSQTGSSPLHF.